This TCR beta chain is drawn from a study of cytomegalovirus exposure and HLA in healthy donors. As for the study in general: Genetic ancestry analysis placed 81% of the 300 to 500 donors that were genotyped in the Caucasian-associated cluster.

PCR used 60 Vbeta primers and 13 Jbeta primers. The protocol was immunoSEQ multiplex PCR, while the TCRdb copy is restricted to in-frame clones and leaves out a portion. Here the sample spans about 130,000 clones, roughly 85% being singletons. A remark on this clone: Antigen specificity is unknown.

This CDR3 region has 15 residues. CDR1 and CDR2 from the germline V gene are SGHTS and YDEGEE. V was trimmed by 0 bases and J by 8 bases, leaving 14 bases between them. The study, taken as a whole, reports: As a later analysis showed, a missense DCLRE1C variant was linked to trimming of TCR beta V- and J-genes. A later analysis found that most CMV-associated TCR beta chains appeared HLA-restricted. In a later analysis, across HLA loci, associated TCR counts were highest for DRB1, lowest for HLA-C.

Sequenced sample: PBMCs. V usage is TRBV5-8 and J usage is TRBJ1-4; D is perhaps TRBD1 (6 bases). This TCR was recovered from a boy under 18 in good health and CMV-seronegative. CDR3 nucleotides: TGTGCCAGCAGCTTGGCGGGCGACAGGCGGGAAAAACTGTTTTTT. Translating it yields CASSLAGDRREKLFF.